A single count supports the clone carrying this TCR beta chain. Its antigen is as yet unknown. This CDR3 has 15 amino acids. The V and J ends lost 9 bases and 7 bases, in that order; junction bases with no gene match: 15. The V gene's germline CDR1 is ENHRY and CDR2 SYGVKD. Profiled with immunoSEQ multiplex PCR; TCRdb holds only in-frame clones, not every one. The sample records more than 45,000 clones, roughly 85% being singletons. This sample stems from a study of cytotoxic CD8 clonotypes in ibrutinib-treated CLL. Study-level results: Upon ibrutinib response clonality rose, and upon progression it fell back toward baseline.

The chain uses TRBV10-3 and TRBJ2-1; 7 bases map to TRBD2. This TCR derives from a human donor with chronic lymphocytic leukemia. Sequencing used PBMCs, obtained after 24 months of ibrutinib treatment. The CDR3 bases are TGTGCCATAAGAACGATAGTAGCGGGTTCTAATGAGCAGTTCTTC. Translation gives CAIRTIVAGSNEQFF.